This entry features one T cell receptor (beta chain) sequence. The sample belongs to a study of blood T cell repertoires in COVID-19. TCRdb keeps only in-frame clones here, not all; method: immunoSEQ multiplex PCR. The sample lists around 150,000 clones, roughly 89% occurring once. The receptor comes from a man aged 25-45 years with COVID-19, enrolled during active disease. The sequencing sample was made of peripheral blood.

The CDR3 DNA follows: TGTGCCATCAGTAGAACAGGGCTTCTCTACACAGATACGCAGTATTTT. The encoded protein is CAISRTGLLYTDTQYF. The rearrangement links TRBV10-3 to TRBJ2-3, with D possibly being TRBD1 (6 bases). V was clipped by 5 bases and J by 2 bases, with 17 bases between them. Germline V CDR1 and CDR2: ENHRY, SYGVKD. The CDR3 is 16 residues long.